Below are 5 T cell receptor beta chains sequenced from a single sample in a study of control samples from healthy donors and cancer patients. Sequenced by immunoSEQ multiplex PCR; TCRdb stores in-frame clones only, minus some. Seen here are about 170,000 clones, roughly 91% observed once, and the top ten hold about 1.4%. The sequenced material came from blood. These receptors were taken from a woman aged 25 to 39 in good health.

The chain joins TRBV2 to TRBJ1-1, with D tentatively TRBD1 (5 bases). Germline V gives CDR1 SNHLY, CDR2 FYNNEI. The CDR3 is 14 residues long. Trimming removed 6 bases from V and 1 base from J, with 12 bases in between. The DNA for the CDR3 is TGTGCCAGCAGACCCGGGGCAGGGAACACTGAAGCTTTCTTT. It is translated as CASRPGAGNTEAFF.

In nucleotides, the CDR3 is TGCAGCGGAACCGGGACAGGGACCTACGAGCAGTACTTC. Translated, it gives CSGTGTGTYEQYF. V usage is TRBV29-1 and J usage is TRBJ2-7; 9 bases fit TRBD1. CDR1 and CDR2 (germline): SQVTM, ANQGSEA. There are 13 residues in the CDR3. V shed 7 bases, J shed 2 bases, and the junction held 6 bases outside the gene matches.

The chain uses TRBV6-4 and TRBJ1-5, with D uncertain. Deletions cut 2 bases from V and 4 bases from J, with 9 bases between. The length of the CDR3 is 14 residues. Germline-derived CDR1 and CDR2 are MRHNA and SNTAGT. The CDR3, as DNA: TGTGCCAGCAGTGACCGTTGGGAGAATCAGCCCCAGCATTTT. Translating gives CASSDRWENQPQHF.

On this clone itself: The sample holds other DNA sequences that translate to the same CDR3. The chain joins TRBV20-1 to TRBJ1-1; D call uncertain. The CDR3 is 11 residues long. V was cut by 4 bases and J by 2 bases, with 5 bases left in between. Per germline, CDR1 DFQATT and CDR2 SNEGSKA (reference sequence). CDR3 sequence (DNA): TGCAGTGCTACAGGTAACACTGAAGCTTTCTTT. The encoded protein is CSATGNTEAFF.

The gene calls are TRBV29-1 and TRBJ2-7; the match to TRBD2 covers 9 bases. The junction had 5 bases not matched to a gene; V was cut back by 3 bases and J by 2 bases. CDR3 length: 14 amino acids. CDR1 and CDR2 (germline): SQVTM, ANQGSEA. CDR3 residues: CSVDRLAGTYEQYF. The DNA of the CDR3 is TGCAGCGTTGATAGGCTAGCGGGGACCTACGAGCAGTACTTC.